This TCR beta chain was found in a study of post-analysis software for immune sequencing data. On this clonotype: The target antigen is unknown. Relative to the germline gene, one junction end is altered; a read error may explain this.

The CDR3 length is 16 residues. From germline, CDR1 is MNHNY and CDR2 SVGAGI (reference sequence). Unique molecular identifiers were present in the TCR beta cDNA libraries. From the PCR reads, TCRdb called clonotypes with MiXCR, one entry per CDR3 protein. Of roughly 540,000 distinct CDR3 sequences listed, 30% to 40% are singletons. Notes on the study in general: Controls showed lower frequencies than patients for a handful of TRBV segments, and TRBV5-6, TRBV5-1 and TRBV20-1 were among these.

The sequencing input was blood. The receptor comes from a girl under 18 with multiple sclerosis. The chain has TRBV6-6 and TRBJ1-2; 8 nucleotides align to TRBD1. This chain's CDR3 is CANSYAGTGPNYGYTF. The CDR3, as DNA: TGTGCCAACAGTTACGCGGGGACAGGACCTAACTATGGCTACACCTTC.